The rows below give T cell receptor beta chains drawn from one sample of a study of CXCR3-negative and CXCR3-positive naive CD8 T cells. TCRdb reprocessed the 5' RACE reads, with one entry per CDR3 protein and no DNA. This sample's table reports 45,000 to 60,000 distinct CDR3 sequences. Sequencing input: memory CD8+ T cells from blood. All receptors come from a human donor in good health. Some clones in this sample may be carry-over from other donors' samples. Both conserved end residues are part of each CDR3. Fields, in order: clone size, J gene, V gene, CDR3 protein. Size values are once, few and many counts, or a class for expanded clones, and some rows have none.

NA,TRBJ2-1,TRBV4-3,CASSQDSYTGGADEQFF
NA,TRBJ1-5,TRBV7-6,CASSFGQGPDQPQHF
NA,TRBJ1-3,TRBV7-2,CASSPDGWSGNTIYF
NA,TRBJ2-3,TRBV29-1,CSVGGGARDTQYF
NA,TRBJ2-2,TRBV9,CASSVERQAAGGTGELFF
NA,TRBJ2-1,TRBV7-6,CASSNSGGIDEQFF
NA,TRBJ2-7,TRBV7-9,CASSGGLDSPSYEQYF
NA,TRBJ1-2,TRBV29-1,CSVEGQGTGYTF
NA,TRBJ2-7,TRBV7-9,CASSLVGDVYEQYF
NA,TRBJ1-4,TRBV25-1,CASSEGTGASEKLFF
NA,TRBJ1-1,TRBV4-1,CASSQEDIDAEAFF
NA,TRBJ2-7,TRBV28,CASSGNRGEDYEQYF
NA,TRBJ2-2,TRBV29-1,CSVQDRGRPDTGELFF
NA,TRBJ2-1,TRBV20-1,CSAKSEFYNEQFF
NA,TRBJ2-2,TRBV29-1,CSVVTQGANTGELFF
NA,TRBJ1-6,TRBV4-1,CASSQDLEVSPLHF
NA,TRBJ2-1,TRBV7-3,CASSHERESSYNEQFF
NA,TRBJ2-1,TRBV6-2/TRBV6-3,CASSYTGFAYNEQFF
NA,TRBJ2-7,TRBV28,CASSLFPFLYF
NA,TRBJ1-4,TRBV23-1,CASSQSRIPTNEKLFF
NA,TRBJ2-3,TRBV28,CASSLAQSTDTQYF
NA,TRBJ2-1,TRBV28,CASSLVGTTDQNEQFF
NA,TRBJ2-2,TRBV4-3,CASSQVNTYTGELFF
NA,TRBJ1-1,TRBV19,CATIRGAEAFF
NA,TRBJ2-1,TRBV29-1,CSVATGYNEQFF
NA,TRBJ2-7,TRBV28,CASSLGIVYEQYF
NA,TRBJ2-5,TRBV7-9,CASSFGQKETQYF
NA,TRBJ2-5,TRBV29-1,CSVDREDETQYF
NA,TRBJ2-1,TRBV9,CASSVLSSGGDHEQFF
NA,TRBJ2-7,TRBV7-6,CASSLDRGQGAKTWYEQYF
NA,TRBJ2-1,TRBV6-4,CASSVGGAYNEQFF
NA,TRBJ2-1,TRBV11-2,CASTASGGYNEQFF
NA,TRBJ2-7,TRBV7-2,CASSLVTPSEQYF
NA,TRBJ1-1,TRBV27,CASRTLFEAYTEAFF
NA,TRBJ2-7,TRBV11-2,CASSQSADEQYF
NA,TRBJ2-2,TRBV7-9,CASSSPGQWTGELFF
NA,TRBJ1-5,TRBV7-2,CASSLVSGGPNQPQHF
NA,TRBJ2-1,TRBV3-1,CASSQVAGGLYNEQFF
NA,TRBJ2-7,TRBV14,CASSLQGVSYEQYF
NA,TRBJ2-1,TRBV20-1,CSALELAGYEQFF
NA,TRBJ1-6,TRBV7-9,CASSSEWPLHF
NA,TRBJ1-2,TRBV7-9,CASSSDRGLDGYTF
NA,TRBJ1-6,TRBV20-1,CSAATRRGAEPNSPLHF
NA,TRBJ2-2,TRBV24-1,CATSDSTLETGELFF
NA,TRBJ2-1,TRBV7-2,CASRRGTEIYNEQFF
NA,TRBJ1-3,TRBV6-2/TRBV6-3,CASSPSGNTIYF
NA,TRBJ2-3,TRBV29-1,CSVDGLAGGTQYF
NA,TRBJ2-1,TRBV24-1,CATSSRDRPIEQFF
medium-sized,TRBJ2-5,TRBV7-9,CASSSLDSGETQYF
NA,TRBJ2-5,TRBV5-4,CASSLVRTAGETQYF
NA,TRBJ2-6,TRBV25-1,CASSPGSGGANVLTF